The 20 T cell receptor beta chains given below trace back to one sample, sequenced in a study of regulatory T cells in long-lasting Graves disease (dated by TCRdb to about 2021). Sample time point, as interpreted from the label and publication: persistent/refractory GD, antithyroid drugs over 5 years with positive TRAb. RNA was extracted from PBMCs in TRIzol for both TCR sequencing and RNA sequencing. Library construction relied on multiplex PCR. The data were produced on an Illumina HiSeq 4000. iRepertoire HTBI primers and Arm-PCR amplification of CDR3 regions were used to construct TCR beta libraries. TCRdb redid the processing of the public reads, applying fastp at Q25 and MiXCR, and retained in-frame beta chains. Entries that share a CDR3 protein sequence are merged under the most common genes and DNA. This sample holds 250,000 to 300,000 distinct CDR3 sequences; roughly a fifth were observed only once. Roughly 56% of the sample is held by the ten biggest clonotypes.

The specimen was peripheral blood mononuclear cells (PBMCs), collected when the disease was refractory, from a patient treated with antithyroid drugs. The receptors were gathered from a female donor with Graves disease.

This clonotype appeared a few times. The gene calls are TRBV3-1 and TRBJ2-7; D gene ambiguous. Germline assignment: CDR1 LGHDT and CDR2 YNNKEL (reference sequence). V was clipped by 4 bases and J by 5 bases, with 18 bases between them. The CDR3 sequence is 15 residues long. The CDR3 region is CASSPNLLQRDEQYF. Here the CDR3 DNA reads TGTGCCAGCAGCCCAAATCTCCTACAGCGAGACGAGCAGTACTTC.

This clonotype has a handful of counts. The rearrangement joins TRBV5-1 to TRBJ1-2; TRBD1 might be the D (5 bases). The CDR3 contains 14 residues. Trimming left V 0 bases short and J 5 bases short, with 11 bases between. Germline loops: CDR1 SGHRS, CDR2 YFSETQ. CDR3 bases: TGCGCCAGCAGCTTGGAGGGGCGCTCTTATGGCTACACCTTC. It translates to CASSLEGRSYGYTF.

The chain is built from TRBV20-1 and TRBJ1-2; D is undetermined. The V end lost 5 bases, the J end lost 3 bases, and 19 bases lay between the germline ends. The CDR3 has 15 residues. The germline gives CDR1 DFQATT, CDR2 SNEGSKA (reference sequence). The DNA of the CDR3 is TGCAGTGCTGAAGAAGGAGTAGCAGAACACTATGGCTACACCTTC. Protein: CSAEEGVAEHYGYTF.

J is TRBJ2-7 and V is TRBV6-2 or TRBV6-3; 9 bases fit TRBD2. Per germline, CDR1 MNHEY and CDR2 SVGEGT. With V trimmed by 2 bases and J by 4 bases, 9 bases remained unmatched. The length of the CDR3 is 16 residues. CDR3 loop: CASSYIGTSRRYEQYF. The CDR3 bases are TGTGCCAGCAGTTACATCGGGACTAGCAGGAGATACGAGCAGTACTTC.

The V and J genes are TRBV19 and TRBJ2-7; 8 bases align to TRBD1. With 4 bases clipped from V and 5 bases from J, the junction kept 10 bases outside the gene matches. This CDR3 has 15 amino acids. Germline assignment: CDR1 LNHDA and CDR2 SQIVND (reference sequence). CDR3 nucleotide sequence: TGTGCCAGTAGTACCGGCCAGGGGGCGAGGGACGAGCAGTACTTC. The encoded protein is CASSTGQGARDEQYF.

The count of this clonotype is one. This rearrangement joins TRBV11-2 to TRBJ2-1; unclear D gene. V lost 1 base and J 9 bases, leaving 7 bases between the germline ends. CDR3 length: 12 amino acids. The germline V gene encodes CDR1 SGHAT and CDR2 FQNNGV. The DNA of the CDR3 is TGTGCCAGCAGCTTAGGGGGATTTGAGCAGTTCTTC. Amino acids: CASSLGGFEQFF. Together with reference TRBV11-2 and TRBJ2-1, the CDR3 gives the full variable domain: EAGVAQSPRYKIIEKRQSVAFWCNPISGHATLYWYQQILGQGPKLLIQFQNNGVVDDSQLPKDRFSAERLKGVDSTLKIQPAKLEDSAVYLCASSLGGFEQFFGPGTRLTVL.

This clonotype occurred a few times. This chain links TRBV27 with TRBJ2-7; 8 nucleotides agree with TRBD2. The germline V gene has CDR1 MNHEY and CDR2 SMNVEV (reference sequence). There are 14 residues in the CDR3. V gave up 6 bases and J gave up 6 bases; unmatched junction bases: 10. CDR3 residues: CASRSLAGSLEQYF. CDR3 sequence (DNA): TGTGCCAGCAGAAGTCTAGCGGGTTCTCTCGAGCAGTACTTC.

This clonotype occurred once. It may be a read error: a sequence one base away is much more abundant. V is TRBV27 and J is TRBJ2-1; unclear D gene. This CDR3 has 14 amino acids. Trimming shortened V by 5 bases and J by 10 bases, and 18 bases separated the two germline ends. Germline V lookup: CDR1 MNHEY, CDR2 SMNVEV (reference sequence). The CDR3 nucleotides read TGTGCCAGCAGTCCGGACGGTCGCTCCTACGAGCAGTTCTTC. Its translation: CASSPDGRSYEQFF.

This clonotype has ten or more counts. This chain uses TRBV6-1 with TRBJ2-5; 7 nucleotides match TRBD2. With V trimmed by 1 base and J by 7 bases, 12 bases remained unmatched. There are 16 residues in the CDR3. Germline loops: CDR1 MNHNS, CDR2 SASEGT. The CDR3 region is CASSEDTVAGGGTQYF. The CDR3 bases are TGTGCCAGCAGTGAAGACACAGTAGCGGGCGGTGGGACCCAGTACTTC.

In the case of this clonotype: This clone may be a read error of a much larger clone one base away. The chain employs TRBV28 and TRBJ2-7; 11 nucleotides agree with TRBD2. The V and J ends lost 4 bases and 2 bases, in that order; junction bases with no gene match: 7. The CDR3 loop spans 16 amino acids. CDR1 is MDHEN and CDR2 is SYDVKM in the germline V gene. The CDR3 loop reads CASSSSGRMIPYEQYF. In DNA form, the CDR3 reads TGTGCCAGCAGTTCTAGCGGGAGGATGATCCCCTACGAGCAGTACTTC. The full variable domain, completed using reference TRBV28 and TRBJ2-7, is DVKVTQSSRYLVKRTGEKVFLECVQDMDHENMFWYRQDPGLGLRLIYFSYDVKMKEKGDIPEGYSVSREKKERFSLILESASTNQTSMYLCASSSSGRMIPYEQYFGPGTRLTVT.

The rearrangement links TRBV9 to TRBJ2-1; a possible D gene is TRBD1 (5 bases). The germline V and J ends were trimmed by 4 bases and 8 bases, with 10 bases remaining between them. The germline CDR1 and CDR2 sequences are SGDLS and YYNGEE. This CDR3 has 12 amino acids. The DNA for the CDR3 is TGTGCCAGCAGCCCCCAGGGCGATGAGCAGTTCTTC. This codes for CASSPQGDEQFF.

The sample holds many counts of this clonotype. J is TRBJ1-5 and V is TRBV6-2 or TRBV6-3; D is ambiguous. V was shortened by 2 bases and J by 0 bases, with 11 bases between the two germline ends. Germline CDR1 is MNHEY and CDR2 is SVGEGT. This CDR3 has 16 residues. CDR3 sequence reads: CASSYRSGYSNQPQHF. The CDR3 nucleotides are TGTGCCAGCAGTTACCGGTCCGGTTATAGCAATCAGCCCCAGCATTTT.

The sample holds a few counts of this clonotype. The J gene is TRBJ2-7, the V gene TRBV6-1; TRBD1 matches at 8 bases. J gave up 2 bases and V 4 bases, and 10 bases lay outside the gene matches. The CDR3 length is 16 residues. Germline CDR1 is MNHNS and CDR2 is SASEGT. The CDR3, as DNA: TGTGCCAGCAGTGCGCTCGGGACAGGTGGGACCTACGAGCAGTACTTC. Its protein is CASSALGTGGTYEQYF.

This clonotype was found many times. The chain couples TRBV6-1 to TRBJ2-5, with 10 positions matching TRBD2. V trimming: 8 bases; J trimming: 3 bases; junction bases outside the gene matches: 9. Germline V lookup: CDR1 MNHNS, CDR2 SASEGT. This CDR3 has 15 residues. This chain's CDR3 is CASRGGTSGEETQYF. For the CDR3, the DNA is TGTGCCAGCCGAGGGGGAACTAGCGGGGAAGAGACCCAGTACTTC.

This clonotype has just a few counts. CDR3 in amino acids: CASYEREISETQYF. CDR3 bases: TGTGCCAGCTACGAGCGGGAGATTAGCGAGACCCAGTACTTC. The rearrangement joins TRBV30 to TRBJ2-5; 8 bases are shared with TRBD2. The CDR3 length is 14 residues. J gave up 5 bases and V 8 bases, and 13 bases lay outside the gene matches. Germline-derived CDR1 and CDR2 are GTSNPN and SVGIG (reference sequence).

In its sample, this clonotype was seen many times. The CDR3 DNA reads as TGTGCCAGCAGTCCTAGGGACAGCATGAACACTGAAGCTTTCTTT. The encoded protein is CASSPRDSMNTEAFF. V is TRBV28 and J is TRBJ1-1; 7 bases agree with TRBD1. The ends lost 5 bases at V and 0 bases at J; junction bases unmatched: 6. The CDR3 runs 15 residues. Germline loops: CDR1 MDHEN, CDR2 SYDVKM.

The chain uses TRBV7-2 and TRBJ2-2; TRBD2 is a possible D gene (6 bases). This CDR3 spans 14 amino acids. The germline V and J ends were trimmed by 5 bases and 6 bases, with 13 bases remaining between them. The germline gives CDR1 SGHTA, CDR2 FQGNSA. The CDR3 protein is CASSAQEGAGELFF. As DNA, the CDR3 is TGTGCCAGCAGCGCACAGGAGGGCGCCGGGGAGCTGTTTTTT.

This clonotype came up a few times. This chain joins TRBV6-5 and TRBJ1-1; 7 bases are a match to TRBD1. The CDR3 totals 16 residues. The germline gives CDR1 MNHEY, CDR2 SVGAGI. The junction had 8 bases not matched to a gene; V was cut back by 4 bases and J by 0 bases. CDR3 nucleotides: TGTGCCAGCAGTTCGAGACAGGGAAGTATGAACACTGAAGCTTTCTTT. It is translated as CASSSRQGSMNTEAFF.

There are many counts of this clonotype. The gene calls are TRBV7-2 and TRBJ2-5, with TRBD1 matching over 8 bases. J lost 5 bases, V lost 4 bases, and 12 bases had no gene match. Germline values: CDR1 SGHTA, CDR2 FQGNSA. This CDR3 is 16 amino acids long. The CDR3 DNA sequence: TGTGCCAGCAGCTCCGGACAGGGAGTGAGACTTGAGACCCAGTACTTC. Translated: CASSSGQGVRLETQYF.

A few counts support this clonotype. CDR3: CASSLNRDTPVTQYF. As DNA, the CDR3 is TGTGCCAGCAGCTTAAACCGGGACACACCAGTGACCCAGTACTTC. The V and J genes are TRBV11-1 and TRBJ2-5, with a weak D call TRBD1 (6 bases). The CDR3 has 15 residues. Germline values: CDR1 SGHAT, CDR2 FQDESV (reference sequence). V lost 2 bases and J 7 bases, leaving 17 bases between the germline ends.